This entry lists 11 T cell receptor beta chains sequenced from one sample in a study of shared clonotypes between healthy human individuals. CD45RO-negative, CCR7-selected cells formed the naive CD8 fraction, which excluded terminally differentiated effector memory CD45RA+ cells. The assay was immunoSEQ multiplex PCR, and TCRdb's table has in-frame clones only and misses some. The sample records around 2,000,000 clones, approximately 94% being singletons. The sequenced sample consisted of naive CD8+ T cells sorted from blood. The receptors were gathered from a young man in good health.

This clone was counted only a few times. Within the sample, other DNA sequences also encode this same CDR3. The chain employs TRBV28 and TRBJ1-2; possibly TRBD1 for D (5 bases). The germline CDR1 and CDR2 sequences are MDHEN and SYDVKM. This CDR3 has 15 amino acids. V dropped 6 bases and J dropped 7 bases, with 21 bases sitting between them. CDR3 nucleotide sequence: TGTGCCAGCAGCCAGATCCGGGGCCAACCAAGTGGCTACACCTTC. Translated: CASSQIRGQPSGYTF.

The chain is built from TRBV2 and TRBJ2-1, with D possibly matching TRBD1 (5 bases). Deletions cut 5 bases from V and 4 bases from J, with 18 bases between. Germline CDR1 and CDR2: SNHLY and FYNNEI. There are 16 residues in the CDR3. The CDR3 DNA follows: TGTGCCAGCAGTTCCGACAGAGGTCTGATTTACAATGAGCAGTTCTTC. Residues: CASSSDRGLIYNEQFF.

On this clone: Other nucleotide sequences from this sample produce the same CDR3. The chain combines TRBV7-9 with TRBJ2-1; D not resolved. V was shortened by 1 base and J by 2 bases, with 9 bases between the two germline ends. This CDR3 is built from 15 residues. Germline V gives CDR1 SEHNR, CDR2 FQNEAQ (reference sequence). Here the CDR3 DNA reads TGTGCCAGCAGCTTAGTTGGTCTAGCCTACAATGAGCAGTTCTTC. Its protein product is CASSLVGLAYNEQFF.

The CDR3, as DNA: TGTGCCAGCAGCTTAGAAATGGGACAGGGGGCTTACGAGCAGTACTTC. It encodes CASSLEMGQGAYEQYF. This chain connects TRBV7-9 to TRBJ2-7, with 12 bases that match TRBD1. Losses at the gene ends were 1 base for V and 4 bases for J; bases not matched to a gene: 5. CDR1 and CDR2 from the germline V gene are SEHNR and FQNEAQ (reference sequence). The length of the CDR3 is 16 residues.

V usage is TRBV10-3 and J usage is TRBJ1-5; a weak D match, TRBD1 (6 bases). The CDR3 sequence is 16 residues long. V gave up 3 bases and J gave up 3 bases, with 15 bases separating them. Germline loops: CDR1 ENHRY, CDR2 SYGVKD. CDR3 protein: CAISDRGQRVNQPQHF. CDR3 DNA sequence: TGTGCCATCAGTGATCGTGGACAGAGGGTCAATCAGCCCCAGCATTTT.

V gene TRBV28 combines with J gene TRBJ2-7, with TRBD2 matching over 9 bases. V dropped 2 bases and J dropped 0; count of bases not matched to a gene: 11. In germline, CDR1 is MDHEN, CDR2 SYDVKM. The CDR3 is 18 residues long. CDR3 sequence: CASSLEISERGVSYEQYF. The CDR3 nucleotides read TGTGCCAGCAGTTTAGAGATTTCCGAGCGGGGGGTCTCCTACGAGCAGTACTTC.

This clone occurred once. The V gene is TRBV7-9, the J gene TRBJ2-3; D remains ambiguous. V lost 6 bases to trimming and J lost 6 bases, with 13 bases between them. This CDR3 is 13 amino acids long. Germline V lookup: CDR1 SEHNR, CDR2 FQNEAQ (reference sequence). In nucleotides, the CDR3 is TGTGCCAGCAGGCATAGCCCGTGGGATACGCAGTATTTT. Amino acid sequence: CASRHSPWDTQYF.

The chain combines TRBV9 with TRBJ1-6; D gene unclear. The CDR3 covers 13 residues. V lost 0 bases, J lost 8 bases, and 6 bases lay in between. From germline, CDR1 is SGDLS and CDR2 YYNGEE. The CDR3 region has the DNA TGTGCCAGCAGCGTAGGCGACTATTCACCCCTCCACTTT. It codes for CASSVGDYSPLHF.

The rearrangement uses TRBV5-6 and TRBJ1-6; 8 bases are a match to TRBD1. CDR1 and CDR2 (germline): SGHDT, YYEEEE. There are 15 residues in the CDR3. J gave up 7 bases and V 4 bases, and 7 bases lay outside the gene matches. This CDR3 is CASSPDRGGNSPLHF. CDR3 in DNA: TGTGCCAGCAGCCCCGACAGGGGAGGGAATTCACCCCTCCACTTT.

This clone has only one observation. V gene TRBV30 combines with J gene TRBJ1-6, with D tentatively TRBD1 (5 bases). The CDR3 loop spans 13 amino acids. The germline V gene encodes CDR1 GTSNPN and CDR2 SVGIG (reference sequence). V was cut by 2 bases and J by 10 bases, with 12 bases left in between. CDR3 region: CAWSQGAGSPLHF. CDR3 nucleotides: TGTGCCTGGAGTCAAGGGGCAGGATCACCCCTCCACTTT.

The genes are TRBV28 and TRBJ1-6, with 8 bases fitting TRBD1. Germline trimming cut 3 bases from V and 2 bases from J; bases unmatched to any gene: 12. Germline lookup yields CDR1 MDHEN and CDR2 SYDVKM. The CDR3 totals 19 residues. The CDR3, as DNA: TGTGCCAGCAGTTTTAGGCAGGGGGCGATCCGGGCCTATAATTCACCCCTCCACTTT. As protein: CASSFRQGAIRAYNSPLHF.